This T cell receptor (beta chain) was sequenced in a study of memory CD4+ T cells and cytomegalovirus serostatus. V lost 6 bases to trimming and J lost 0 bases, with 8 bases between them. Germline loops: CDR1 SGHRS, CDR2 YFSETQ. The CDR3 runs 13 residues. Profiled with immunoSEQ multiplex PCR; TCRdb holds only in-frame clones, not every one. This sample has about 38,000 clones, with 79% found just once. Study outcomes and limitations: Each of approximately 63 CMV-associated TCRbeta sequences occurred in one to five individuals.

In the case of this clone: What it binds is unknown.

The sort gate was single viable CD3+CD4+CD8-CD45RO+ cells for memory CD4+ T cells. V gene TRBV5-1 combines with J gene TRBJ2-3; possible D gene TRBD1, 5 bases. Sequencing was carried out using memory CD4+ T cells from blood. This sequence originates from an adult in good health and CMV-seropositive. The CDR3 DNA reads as TGCGCCAGCAACACAGGTAGCACAGATACGCAGTATTTT. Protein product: CASNTGSTDTQYF. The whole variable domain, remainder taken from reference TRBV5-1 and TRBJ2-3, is KAGVTQTPRYLIKTRGQQVTLSCSPISGHRSVSWYQQTPGQGLQFLFEYFSETQRNKGNFPGRFSGRQFSNSRSEMNVSTLELGDSALYLCASNTGSTDTQYFGPGTRLTVL.